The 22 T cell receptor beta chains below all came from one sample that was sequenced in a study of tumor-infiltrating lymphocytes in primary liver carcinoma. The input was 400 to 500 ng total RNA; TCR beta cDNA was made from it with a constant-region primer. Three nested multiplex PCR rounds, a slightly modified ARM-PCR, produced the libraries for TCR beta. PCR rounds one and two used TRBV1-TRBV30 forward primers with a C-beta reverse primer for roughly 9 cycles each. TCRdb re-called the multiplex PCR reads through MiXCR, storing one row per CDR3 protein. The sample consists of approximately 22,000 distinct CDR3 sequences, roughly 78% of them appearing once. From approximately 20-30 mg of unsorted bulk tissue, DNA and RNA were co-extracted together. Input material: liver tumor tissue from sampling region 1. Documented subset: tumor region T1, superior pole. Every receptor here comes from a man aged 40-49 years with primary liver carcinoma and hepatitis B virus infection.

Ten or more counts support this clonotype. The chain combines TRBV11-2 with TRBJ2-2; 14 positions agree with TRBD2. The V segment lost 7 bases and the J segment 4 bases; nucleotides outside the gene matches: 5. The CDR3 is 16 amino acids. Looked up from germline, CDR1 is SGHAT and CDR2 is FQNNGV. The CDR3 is CASISGLAGVTGELFF. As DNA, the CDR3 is TGTGCCAGCATCTCGGGACTAGCGGGGGTCACCGGGGAGCTGTTTTTT. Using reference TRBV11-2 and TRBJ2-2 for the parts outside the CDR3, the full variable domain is EAGVAQSPRYKIIEKRQSVAFWCNPISGHATLYWYQQILGQGPKLLIQFQNNGVVDDSQLPKDRFSAERLKGVDSTLKIQPAKLEDSAVYLCASISGLAGVTGELFFGEGSRLTVL.

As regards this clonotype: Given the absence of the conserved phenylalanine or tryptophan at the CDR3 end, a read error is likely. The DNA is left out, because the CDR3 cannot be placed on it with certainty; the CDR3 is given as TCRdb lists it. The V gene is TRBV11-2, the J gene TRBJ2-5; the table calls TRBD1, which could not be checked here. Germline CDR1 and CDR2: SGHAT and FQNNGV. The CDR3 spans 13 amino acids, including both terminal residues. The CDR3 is CARSQTGQETRYL.

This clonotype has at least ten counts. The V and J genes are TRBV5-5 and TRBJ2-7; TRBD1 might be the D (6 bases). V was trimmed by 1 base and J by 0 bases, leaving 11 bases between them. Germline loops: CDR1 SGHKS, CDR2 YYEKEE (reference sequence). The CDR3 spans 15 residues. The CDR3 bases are TGTGCCAGCAGCTTGACAGGGCTGAGCTCCTACGAGCAGTACTTC. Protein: CASSLTGLSSYEQYF.

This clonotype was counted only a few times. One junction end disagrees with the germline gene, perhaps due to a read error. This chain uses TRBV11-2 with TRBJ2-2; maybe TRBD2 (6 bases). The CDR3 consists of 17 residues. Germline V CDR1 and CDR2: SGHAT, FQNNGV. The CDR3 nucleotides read TGTGCCAGCAGCTTAGCACTAGGAGGGGCGAACACCGGGCAGCTGTTCTTT. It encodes CASSLALGGANTGQLFF.

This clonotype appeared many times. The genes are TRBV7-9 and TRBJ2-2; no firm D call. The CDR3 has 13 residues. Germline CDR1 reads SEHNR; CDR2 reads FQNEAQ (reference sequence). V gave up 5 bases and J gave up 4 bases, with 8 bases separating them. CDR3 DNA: TGTGCCAGCAGCCTGATAATCACCGGGGAGCTGTTTTTT. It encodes CASSLIITGELFF.

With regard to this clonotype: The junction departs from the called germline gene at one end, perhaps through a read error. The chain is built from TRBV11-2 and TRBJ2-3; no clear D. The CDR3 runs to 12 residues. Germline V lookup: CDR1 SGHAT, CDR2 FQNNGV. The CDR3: CVSSRSTDTQYF. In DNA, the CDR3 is TGCGTCAGCAGCAGATCCACAGATACGCAGTATTTT.

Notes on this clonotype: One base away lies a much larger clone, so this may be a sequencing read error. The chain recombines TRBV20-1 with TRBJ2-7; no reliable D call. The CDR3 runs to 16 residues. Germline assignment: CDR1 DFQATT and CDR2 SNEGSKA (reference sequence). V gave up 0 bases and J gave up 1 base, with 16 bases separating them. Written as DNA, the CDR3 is TGCAGTGCTAGAGATCCGCGGACCTCAACTTCCTACGAGCAGTACTTC. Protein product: CSARDPRTSTSYEQYF.

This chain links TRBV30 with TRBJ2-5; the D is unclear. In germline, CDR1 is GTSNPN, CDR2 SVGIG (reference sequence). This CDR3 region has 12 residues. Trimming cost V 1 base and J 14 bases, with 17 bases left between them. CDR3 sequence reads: CAWSESLETPYF. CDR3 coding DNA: TGTGCCTGGAGTGAGAGCCTAGAGACCCCCTACTTC.

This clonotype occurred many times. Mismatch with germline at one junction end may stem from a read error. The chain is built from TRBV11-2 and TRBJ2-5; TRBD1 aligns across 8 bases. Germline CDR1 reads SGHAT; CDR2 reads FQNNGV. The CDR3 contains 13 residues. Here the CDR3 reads CASSRTGQEAQYF. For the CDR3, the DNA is TGTGCCAGCAGCCGGACAGGGCAAGAGGCCCAGTACTTC. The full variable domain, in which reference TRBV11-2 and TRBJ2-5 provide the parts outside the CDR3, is EAGVAQSPRYKIIEKRQSVAFWCNPISGHATLYWYQQILGQGPKLLIQFQNNGVVDDSQLPKDRFSAERLKGVDSTLKIQPAKLEDSAVYLCASSRTGQEAQYFGPGTRLLVL.

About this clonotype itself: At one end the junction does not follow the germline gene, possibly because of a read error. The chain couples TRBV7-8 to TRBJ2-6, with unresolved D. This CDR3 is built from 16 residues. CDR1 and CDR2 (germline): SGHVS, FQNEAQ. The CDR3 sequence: CASSILVRVGVNVLTF. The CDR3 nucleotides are TGTGCCAGCAGCATCCTCGTCCGGGTTGGGGTCAACGTCCTAACTTTC.

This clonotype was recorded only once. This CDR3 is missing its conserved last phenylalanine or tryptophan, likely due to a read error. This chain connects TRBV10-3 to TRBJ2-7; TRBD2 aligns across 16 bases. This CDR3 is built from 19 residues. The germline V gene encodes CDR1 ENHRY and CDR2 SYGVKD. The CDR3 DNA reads TGTGCCATCACCAAACGATCGGGACTAGCGGGAGGGTTCTCCAACGAGCAGTACCCC. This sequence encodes CAITKRSGLAGGFSNEQYP.

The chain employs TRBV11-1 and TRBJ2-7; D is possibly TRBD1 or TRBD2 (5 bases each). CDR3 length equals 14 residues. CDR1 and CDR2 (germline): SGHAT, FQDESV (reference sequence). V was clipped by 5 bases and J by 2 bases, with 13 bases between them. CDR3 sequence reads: CASSLWGTTYEQYF. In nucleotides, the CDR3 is TGTGCCAGCAGCCTTTGGGGGACCACCTACGAGCAGTACTTC.

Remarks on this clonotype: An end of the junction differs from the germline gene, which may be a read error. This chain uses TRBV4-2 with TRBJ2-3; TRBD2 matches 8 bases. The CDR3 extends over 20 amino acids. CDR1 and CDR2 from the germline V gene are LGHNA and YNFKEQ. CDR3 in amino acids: CASSHTPGLDLRGGTDKQYF. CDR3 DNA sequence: TGTGCCAGCAGCCATACCCCGGGACTAGATCTTAGGGGGGGCACTGATAAGCAGTATTTT.

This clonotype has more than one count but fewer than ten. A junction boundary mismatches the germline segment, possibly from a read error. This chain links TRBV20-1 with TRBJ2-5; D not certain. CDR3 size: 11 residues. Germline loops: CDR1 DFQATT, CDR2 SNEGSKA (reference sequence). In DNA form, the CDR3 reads TGCAGGTCGGAGCACCAAGGGACCCAGTACTTC. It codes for CRSEHQGTQYF.

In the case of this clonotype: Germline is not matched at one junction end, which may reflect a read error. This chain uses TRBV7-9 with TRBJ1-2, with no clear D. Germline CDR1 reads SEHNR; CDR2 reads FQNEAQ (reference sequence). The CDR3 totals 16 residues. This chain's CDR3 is CASSPEGRLSQYDNTF. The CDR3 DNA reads TGTGCTAGCAGCCCCGAGGGCAGGCTGTCCCAGTATGACAACACCTTC.

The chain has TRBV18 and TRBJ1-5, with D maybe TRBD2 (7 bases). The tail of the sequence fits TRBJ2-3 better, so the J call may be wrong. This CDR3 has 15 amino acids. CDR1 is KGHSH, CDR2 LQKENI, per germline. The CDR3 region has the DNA TGTGCCAGCTCACGGGGGGGCCTTTCCGGGGAGCCCCAGTATTTT. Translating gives CASSRGGLSGEPQYF.

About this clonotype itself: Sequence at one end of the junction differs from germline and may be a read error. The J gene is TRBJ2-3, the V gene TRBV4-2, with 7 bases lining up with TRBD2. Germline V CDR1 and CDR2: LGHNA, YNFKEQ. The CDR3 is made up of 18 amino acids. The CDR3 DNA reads TGCGCCAGCAGCCAGGTGGCGCTTCTAGCGGTAGCGACAGATACGCAGTATTTT. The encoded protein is CASSQVALLAVATDTQYF.

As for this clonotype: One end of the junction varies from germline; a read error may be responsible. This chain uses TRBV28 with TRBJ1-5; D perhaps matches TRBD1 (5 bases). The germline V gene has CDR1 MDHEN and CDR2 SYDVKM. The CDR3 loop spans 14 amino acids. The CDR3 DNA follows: TGTGCCGGCAGAAAAGGGGAAGTCAATCAGCCCCAGCACTTT. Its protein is CAGRKGEVNQPQHF.

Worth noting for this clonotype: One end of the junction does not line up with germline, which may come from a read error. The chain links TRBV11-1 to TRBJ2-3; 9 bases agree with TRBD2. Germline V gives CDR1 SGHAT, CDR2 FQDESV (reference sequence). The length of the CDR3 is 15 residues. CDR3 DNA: TGTGCCAGCAGCTTGGTAGCGGGGGCTTCAGATATGCAGTATTTT. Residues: CASSLVAGASDMQYF.

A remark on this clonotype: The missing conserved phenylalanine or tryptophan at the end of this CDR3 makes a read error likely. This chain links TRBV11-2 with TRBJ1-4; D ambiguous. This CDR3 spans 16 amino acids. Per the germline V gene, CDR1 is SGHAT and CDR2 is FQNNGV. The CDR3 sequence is CASSKTPGGTNVKLFL. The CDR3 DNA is TGTGCCAGCAGCAAGACCCCAGGAGGAACAAATGTAAAACTGTTTCTT.

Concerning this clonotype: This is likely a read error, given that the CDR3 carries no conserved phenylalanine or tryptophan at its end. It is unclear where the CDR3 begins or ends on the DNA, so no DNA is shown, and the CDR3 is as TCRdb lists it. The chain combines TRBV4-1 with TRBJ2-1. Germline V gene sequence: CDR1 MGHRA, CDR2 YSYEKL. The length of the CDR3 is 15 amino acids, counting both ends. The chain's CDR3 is CAGSPLGNNNNERFL.

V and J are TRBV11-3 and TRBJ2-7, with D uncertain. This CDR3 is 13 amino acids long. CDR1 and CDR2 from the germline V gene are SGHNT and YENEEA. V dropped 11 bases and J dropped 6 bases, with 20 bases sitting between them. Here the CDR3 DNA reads TGTGCCTGCAACTTAACACCCAGTGGCGAGCAGTACTTC. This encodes CACNLTPSGEQYF.